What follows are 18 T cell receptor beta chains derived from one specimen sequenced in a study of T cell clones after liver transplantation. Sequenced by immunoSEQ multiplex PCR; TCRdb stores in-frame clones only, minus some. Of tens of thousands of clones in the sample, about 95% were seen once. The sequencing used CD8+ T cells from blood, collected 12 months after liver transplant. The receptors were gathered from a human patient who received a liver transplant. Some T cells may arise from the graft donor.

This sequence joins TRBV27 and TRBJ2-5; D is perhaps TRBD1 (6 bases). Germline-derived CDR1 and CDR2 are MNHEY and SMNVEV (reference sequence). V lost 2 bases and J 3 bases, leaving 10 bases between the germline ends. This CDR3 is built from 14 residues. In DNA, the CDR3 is TGTGCCAGCAGTTTACAGCACAGGGAAGAGACCCAGTACTTC. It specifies CASSLQHREETQYF.

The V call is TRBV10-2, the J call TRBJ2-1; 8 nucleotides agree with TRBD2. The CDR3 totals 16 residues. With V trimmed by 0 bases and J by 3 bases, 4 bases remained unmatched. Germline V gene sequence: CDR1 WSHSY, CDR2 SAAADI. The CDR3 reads CASSESTGGLYNEQFF. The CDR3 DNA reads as TGCGCCAGCAGTGAGTCGACGGGGGGGCTCTACAATGAGCAGTTCTTC.

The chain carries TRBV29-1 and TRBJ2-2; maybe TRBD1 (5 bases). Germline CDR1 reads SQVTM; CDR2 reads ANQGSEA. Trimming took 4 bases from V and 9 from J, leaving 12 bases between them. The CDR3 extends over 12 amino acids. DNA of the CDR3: TGCAGCGTTGGAAGGGGTTCCCGGGAGCTGTTTTTT. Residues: CSVGRGSRELFF.

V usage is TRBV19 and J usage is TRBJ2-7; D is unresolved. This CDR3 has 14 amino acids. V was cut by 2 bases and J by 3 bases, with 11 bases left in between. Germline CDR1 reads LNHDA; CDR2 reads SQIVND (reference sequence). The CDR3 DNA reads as TGTGCCAGTAGTATATCCGGTTCTTACTACGAGCAGTACTTC. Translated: CASSISGSYYEQYF.

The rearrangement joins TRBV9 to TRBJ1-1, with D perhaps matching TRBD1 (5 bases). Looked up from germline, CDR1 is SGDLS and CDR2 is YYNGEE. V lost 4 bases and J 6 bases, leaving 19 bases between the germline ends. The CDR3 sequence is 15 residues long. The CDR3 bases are TGTGCCAGCAGCACCCTAGAGTCCGGGGACGCTGAAGCTTTCTTT. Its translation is CASSTLESGDAEAFF.

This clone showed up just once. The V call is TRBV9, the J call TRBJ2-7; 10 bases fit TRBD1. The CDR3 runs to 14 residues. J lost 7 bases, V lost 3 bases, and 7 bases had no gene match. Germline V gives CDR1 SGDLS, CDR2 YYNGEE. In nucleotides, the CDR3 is TGTGCCAGCAGCGGAGGGGGGACAGGGGAGGAGCAGTACTTC. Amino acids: CASSGGGTGEEQYF.

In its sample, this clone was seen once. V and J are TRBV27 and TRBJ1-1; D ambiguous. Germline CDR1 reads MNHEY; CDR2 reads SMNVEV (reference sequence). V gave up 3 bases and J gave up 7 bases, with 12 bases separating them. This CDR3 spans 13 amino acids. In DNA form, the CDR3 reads TGTGCCAGCAGTTTTTTTCCCAGAAGTGAAGCTTTCTTT. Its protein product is CASSFFPRSEAFF.

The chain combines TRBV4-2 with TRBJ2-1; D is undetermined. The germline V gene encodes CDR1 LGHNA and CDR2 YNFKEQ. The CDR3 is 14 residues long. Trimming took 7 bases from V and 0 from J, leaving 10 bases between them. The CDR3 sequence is CASTTLHSYNEQFF. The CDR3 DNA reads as TGTGCCAGCACAACCCTCCACTCCTACAATGAGCAGTTCTTC.

The CDR3: CASSQGTGFNTQYF. CDR3 in DNA: TGTGCCAGCAGCCAGGGTACAGGGTTTAATACGCAGTATTTT. The chain joins TRBV14 to TRBJ2-3, with D possibly TRBD1 on 6 matching bases. This CDR3 contains 14 residues. V was cut by 3 bases and J by 7 bases, with 14 bases left in between. Germline CDR1 is SGHDN and CDR2 is FVKESK.

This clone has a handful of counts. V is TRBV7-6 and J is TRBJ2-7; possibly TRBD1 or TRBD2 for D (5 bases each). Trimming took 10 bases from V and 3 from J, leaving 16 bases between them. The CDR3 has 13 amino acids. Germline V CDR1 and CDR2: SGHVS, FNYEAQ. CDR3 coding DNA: TGTGCCACCTCGCCGGGACCAAACTACGAGCAGTACTTC. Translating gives CATSPGPNYEQYF.

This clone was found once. The CDR3 DNA sequence: TGCGCCAGCAGCTTGGGCATGGGCAGGTCGAACACTGAAGCTTTCTTT. Amino acid sequence: CASSLGMGRSNTEAFF. This sequence joins TRBV5-1 and TRBJ1-1; D remains ambiguous. CDR1 is SGHRS and CDR2 is YFSETQ in the germline V gene. Between the trimmed V and J ends, which lost 0 bases and 1 base, there was a span of 13 bases. CDR3 size: 16 residues.

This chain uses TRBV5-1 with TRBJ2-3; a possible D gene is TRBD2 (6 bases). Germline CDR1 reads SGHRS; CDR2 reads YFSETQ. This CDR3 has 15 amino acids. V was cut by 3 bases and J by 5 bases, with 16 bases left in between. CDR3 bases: TGCGCCAGCAGCTCGGGACTCGGAACCTTAGATACGCAGTATTTT. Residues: CASSSGLGTLDTQYF.

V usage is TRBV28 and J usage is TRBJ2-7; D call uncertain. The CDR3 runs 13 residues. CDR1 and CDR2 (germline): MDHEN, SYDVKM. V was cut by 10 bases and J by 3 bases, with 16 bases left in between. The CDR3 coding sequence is TGTGCCACCACGATGGACGGCCTCTACGAGCAGTACTTC. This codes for CATTMDGLYEQYF.

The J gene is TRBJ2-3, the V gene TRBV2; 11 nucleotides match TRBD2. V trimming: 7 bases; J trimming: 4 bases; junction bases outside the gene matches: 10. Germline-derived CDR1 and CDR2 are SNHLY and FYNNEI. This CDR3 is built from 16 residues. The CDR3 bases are TGTGCCAGCACCTCATTTAGCGGGAGGGCCTCAGATACGCAGTATTTT. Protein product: CASTSFSGRASDTQYF. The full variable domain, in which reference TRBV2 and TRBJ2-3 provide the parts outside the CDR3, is EPEVTQTPSHQVTQMGQEVILRCVPISNHLYFYWYRQILGQKVEFLVSFYNNEISEKSEIFDDQFSVERPDGSNFTLKIRSTKLEDSAMYFCASTSFSGRASDTQYFGPGTRLTVL.

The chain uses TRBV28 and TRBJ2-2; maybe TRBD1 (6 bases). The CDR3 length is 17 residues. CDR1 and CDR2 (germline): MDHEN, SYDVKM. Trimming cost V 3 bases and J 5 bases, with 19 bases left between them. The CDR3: CASSFDIKGQITGELFF. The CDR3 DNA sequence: TGTGCCAGCAGTTTCGACATTAAAGGACAGATAACCGGGGAGCTGTTTTTT.

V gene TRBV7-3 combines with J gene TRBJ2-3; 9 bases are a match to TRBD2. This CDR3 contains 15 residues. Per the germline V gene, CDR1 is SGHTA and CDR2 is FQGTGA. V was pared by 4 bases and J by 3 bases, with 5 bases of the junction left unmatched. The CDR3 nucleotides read TGTGCCAGCAGCTATAGCGGGAGTCGAACAGATACGCAGTATTTT. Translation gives CASSYSGSRTDTQYF.

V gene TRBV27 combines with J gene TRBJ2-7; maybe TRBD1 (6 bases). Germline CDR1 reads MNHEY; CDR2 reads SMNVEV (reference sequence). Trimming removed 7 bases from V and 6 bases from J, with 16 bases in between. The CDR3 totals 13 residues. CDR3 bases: TGTGCCAGCAACCTACAACAGGGTACCGAGCAGTACTTC. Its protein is CASNLQQGTEQYF.

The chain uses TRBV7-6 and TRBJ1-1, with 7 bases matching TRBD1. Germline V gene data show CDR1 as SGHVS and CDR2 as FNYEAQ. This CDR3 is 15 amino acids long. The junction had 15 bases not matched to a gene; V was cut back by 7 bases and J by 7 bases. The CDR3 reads CASTNLTGSRFEAFF. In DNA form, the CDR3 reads TGTGCCAGCACCAACTTGACAGGGTCTCGTTTTGAAGCTTTCTTT.